This TCR beta chain was profiled in a study of beta chain features in type 1 diabetes. In regard to this clone: Its antigen remains unknown.

A CD45RO/CCR7/CD25/CD127/CD95/CD27 panel sorted naive, central memory, regulatory and stem cell-like memory CD4+ cells. Between the trimmed V and J ends, which lost 3 bases and 5 bases, there was a span of 2 bases. Germline loops: CDR1 MGHDK, CDR2 SYGVNS. This CDR3 comprises 11 residues. Sequencing targeted expressed TCRB transcripts, as all isolated RNA had been reverse transcribed. Samples of naive, central memory and regulatory T cells yielded a mean of approximately 3.7 million reads. The data were produced by immunoSEQ multiplex PCR, yet TCRdb's version contains in-frame clones alone and is incomplete. This table has roughly 370,000 clones, over 11% appearing once. Study-wide findings and caveats: Individuals with type 1 diabetes displayed fewer insertions and more deletions at VDJ junctions. No resolution was reached here on whether HLA type influences TCRB rearrangement.

Sample: naive CD4+ T cells from blood. The sequence derives from a young man in good health. The rearrangement uses TRBV25-1 and TRBJ1-3, with no clear D. DNA for the CDR3: TGTGCCAGCAGTGAGCGAAACACCATATATTTT. It yields the protein CASSERNTIYF.